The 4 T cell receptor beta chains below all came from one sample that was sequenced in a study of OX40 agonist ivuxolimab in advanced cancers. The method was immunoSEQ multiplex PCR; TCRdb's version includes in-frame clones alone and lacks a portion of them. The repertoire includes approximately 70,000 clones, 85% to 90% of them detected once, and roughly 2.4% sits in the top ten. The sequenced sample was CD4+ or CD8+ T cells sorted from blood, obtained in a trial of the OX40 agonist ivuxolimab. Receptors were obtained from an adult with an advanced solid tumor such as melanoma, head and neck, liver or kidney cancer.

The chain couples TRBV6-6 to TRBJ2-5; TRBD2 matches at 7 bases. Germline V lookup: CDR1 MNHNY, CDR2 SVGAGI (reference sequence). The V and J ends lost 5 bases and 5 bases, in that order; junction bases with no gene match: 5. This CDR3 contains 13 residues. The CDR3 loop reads CASSRRELETQYF. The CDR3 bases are TGTGCCAGCAGTAGGCGGGAGCTGGAGACCCAGTACTTC.

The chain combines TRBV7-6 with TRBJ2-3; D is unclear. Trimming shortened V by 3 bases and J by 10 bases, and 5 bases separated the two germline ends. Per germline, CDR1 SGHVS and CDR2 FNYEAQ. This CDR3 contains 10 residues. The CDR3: CASSLNPQYF. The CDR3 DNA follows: TGTGCCAGCAGCTTGAATCCGCAGTATTTT.

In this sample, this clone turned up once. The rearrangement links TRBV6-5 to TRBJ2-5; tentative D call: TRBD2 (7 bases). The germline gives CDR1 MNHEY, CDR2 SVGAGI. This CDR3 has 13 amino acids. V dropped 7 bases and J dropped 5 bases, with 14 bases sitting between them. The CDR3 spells CASKWGGQETQYF. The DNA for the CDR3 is TGTGCCAGCAAATGGGGGGGCCAGGAGACCCAGTACTTC.

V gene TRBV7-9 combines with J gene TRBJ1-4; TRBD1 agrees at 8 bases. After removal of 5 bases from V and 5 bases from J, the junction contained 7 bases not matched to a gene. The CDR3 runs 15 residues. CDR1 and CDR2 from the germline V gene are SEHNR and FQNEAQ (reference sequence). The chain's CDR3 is CASSRDRGDNEKLFF. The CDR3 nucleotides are TGTGCCAGCAGCCGTGACAGGGGAGACAATGAAAAACTGTTTTTT. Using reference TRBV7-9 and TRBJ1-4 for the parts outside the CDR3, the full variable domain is DTGVSQNPRHKITKRGQNVTFRCDPISEHNRLYWYRQTLGQGPEFLTYFQNEAQLEKSRLLSDRFSAERPKGSFSTLEIQRTEQGDSAMYLCASSRDRGDNEKLFFGSGTQLSVL.